The clone carrying this T cell receptor (beta chain) was counted a few times. Individually, TCR cDNA molecules were each labelled with a unique molecular identifier. TCRdb re-analysed the 5' RACE reads in MiXCR, keeping a single row per CDR3 protein. Of 75,000 or so distinct CDR3 sequences listed, about 8.5% are singletons. This record comes from a study of spatial heterogeneity in lung cancer. This sample's time point: sample taken at primary tumor resection. CDR1 and CDR2 from the germline V gene are LNHDA and SQIVND (reference sequence). The junction had 5 bases not matched to a gene; V was cut back by 5 bases and J by 7 bases. The CDR3 is 12 residues long.

This TCR was sampled from a male donor with early-stage non-small cell lung cancer. The material was PBMCs, obtained at surgery. The rearrangement uses TRBV19 and TRBJ2-7, with 7 bases that match TRBD2. For the CDR3, the DNA is TGTGCCAGTAGTGTCTGGGGGGGAGAGCAGTACTTC. Translation: CASSVWGGEQYF.